Listed here are 21 T cell receptor beta chains from one sample, sequenced in a study of CD8 T cells in Susac syndrome. RNA was extracted with the RNeasy kit, and a quantity of about 0.45 to 1 ug was reverse transcribed using random hexamers. TCRdb recomputed calls from the immunoSEQ multiplex PCR reads with MiXCR, one row per CDR3 protein. The sample shows about 300,000 distinct CDR3 sequences, 89% of them seen only once. Sequenced material: CD8+ T cells from PBMCs. Receptor source: a human donor with multiple sclerosis.

The V and J genes are TRBV7-9 and TRBJ1-1, with 7 bases aligning to TRBD1. The CDR3 extends over 16 amino acids. Germline V gene data show CDR1 as SEHNR and CDR2 as FQNEAQ (reference sequence). Trimming removed 4 bases from V and 0 bases from J; junction bases left unmatched: 8. The CDR3 region is CASSSSRTGLNTEAFF. CDR3 sequence (DNA): TGTGCCAGCAGCTCCTCCCGGACAGGTCTGAACACTGAAGCTTTCTTT.

This clonotype has just a few counts. This chain connects TRBV6-1 to TRBJ2-5; no reliable D call. The CDR3 consists of 12 residues. The V gene's germline CDR1 is MNHNS and CDR2 SASEGT. Trimming removed 5 bases from V and 13 bases from J, with 17 bases in between. Written as DNA, the CDR3 is TGTGCCAGCAGTCCACTTCTGTCTGACCTGTACTTC. It specifies CASSPLLSDLYF.

This sequence joins TRBV29-1 and TRBJ1-1, with no clear D. The length of the CDR3 is 12 residues. Trimming shortened V by 1 base and J by 3 bases, and 6 bases separated the two germline ends. The germline gives CDR1 SQVTM, CDR2 ANQGSEA. The CDR3 is CSVEGGDTEAFF. The CDR3 DNA is TGCAGCGTTGAAGGTGGGGACACTGAAGCTTTCTTT.

The J gene is TRBJ2-5, the V gene TRBV27, with TRBD1 identical over 7 bases. The length of the CDR3 is 17 residues. J was trimmed by 0 bases and V by 2 bases; bases with no gene match: 9. Germline V CDR1 and CDR2: MNHEY, SMNVEV (reference sequence). This CDR3 reads CASSLVGGPRYQETQYF. The CDR3 DNA sequence: TGTGCCAGCAGTTTAGTAGGGGGCCCTAGGTACCAAGAGACCCAGTACTTC.

The V and J genes are TRBV28 and TRBJ1-5; D remains ambiguous. The CDR3 spans 11 residues. Germline assignment: CDR1 MDHEN and CDR2 SYDVKM. Trimming removed 9 bases from V and 2 bases from J, with 5 bases in between. The CDR3 protein is CASRGNQPQHF. Here the CDR3 DNA reads TGTGCCAGTCGGGGCAATCAGCCCCAGCATTTT.

About this clonotype: Because the CDR3's place on the DNA is in doubt, the DNA is left out and the CDR3 is given as listed by TCRdb. The J gene is TRBJ2-3, the V gene TRBV27. Germline CDR1 and CDR2: MNHEY and SMNVEV (reference sequence). A total of 16 residues make up the CDR3, ends included. CDR3 residues: CASSLTFGSGSDTQYF.

The V gene is TRBV5-4, the J gene TRBJ2-1; 11 nucleotides match TRBD2. Germline V gives CDR1 SGHNT, CDR2 YYREEE (reference sequence). Germline trimming cut 0 bases from V and 8 bases from J; bases unmatched to any gene: 13. CDR3 length: 18 residues. In DNA, the CDR3 is TGTGCCAGCAGCTTGGTTCTAGCGGGAGGTTTGAGTAGCTATGAGCAGTTCTTC. Translated: CASSLVLAGGLSSYEQFF.

The J gene is TRBJ2-5, the V gene TRBV7-8, with D unclear. Trimming shortened V by 0 bases and J by 2 bases, and 7 bases separated the two germline ends. The CDR3 spans 14 residues. CDR1 and CDR2 (germline): SGHVS, FQNEAQ. CDR3 in amino acids: CASSLALRQETQYF. Written as DNA, the CDR3 is TGTGCCAGCAGCTTAGCGCTACGGCAAGAGACCCAGTACTTC.

The V gene is TRBV7-9, the J gene TRBJ2-6, with 9 bases matching TRBD1. There are 19 residues in the CDR3. The J segment lost 0 bases and the V segment lost 4 bases, leaving 10 bases of the junction unmatched. Germline CDR1 and CDR2: SEHNR and FQNEAQ (reference sequence). CDR3 protein: CASSSSRTGDGSGANVLTF. CDR3 DNA: TGTGCCAGCAGCTCCTCTAGGACAGGGGACGGCTCTGGGGCCAACGTCCTGACTTTC.

This chain connects TRBV6-1 to TRBJ2-7; D possibly matches TRBD1 or TRBD2 (5 bases each). Trimming removed 4 bases at V and 3 bases at J, with 10 bases between. The CDR3 consists of 13 residues. CDR1 and CDR2 from the germline V gene are MNHNS and SASEGT. CDR3 sequence (DNA): TGTGCCAGCAGTGCCCGGGACGGCTACGAGCAGTACTTC. Protein: CASSARDGYEQYF.

The table lists this clonotype with a count of one. This sequence joins TRBV6-1 and TRBJ1-2, with D uncertain. The V and J ends lost 7 bases and 7 bases respectively, with 16 bases between them. The germline CDR1 and CDR2 sequences are MNHNS and SASEGT. This CDR3 contains 13 residues. CDR3 nucleotides: TGTGCCAGCAACTTGAGGGAAGATGGTGGCTACACCTTC. Translated, it gives CASNLREDGGYTF.

The chain uses TRBV7-3 and TRBJ2-5; D unresolved. Germline CDR1 is SGHTA and CDR2 is FQGTGA. The CDR3 is made up of 14 amino acids. V lost 0 bases and J 4 bases, leaving 9 bases between the germline ends. The CDR3 reads CASSLTASLETQYF. CDR3 DNA sequence: TGTGCCAGCAGCTTAACGGCGAGCTTAGAGACCCAGTACTTC.

This sequence joins TRBV30 and TRBJ2-1; possibly TRBD1 or TRBD2 for D (5 bases each). With 3 bases removed from V and 9 bases from J, the gap between germline ends came to 15 bases. CDR1 is GTSNPN, CDR2 SVGIG, per germline (reference sequence). The CDR3 runs 13 residues. CDR3 nucleotide sequence: TGTGCCTGGAGCGTCGCAGGGCGGGCTGAGCAGTTCTTC. Its protein product is CAWSVAGRAEQFF.

The chain carries TRBV5-7 and TRBJ2-7, with TRBD2 matching 14 bases. TRBV5-7 belongs to the ORF category, with a function that is uncertain. V gave up 4 bases and J gave up 4 bases; unmatched junction bases: 10. This CDR3 contains 17 residues. Here the CDR3 DNA reads TGTGCCAGCAGCGCCAGACTAGCGGGAGGGCCAAAATACGAGCAGTACTTC. As protein: CASSARLAGGPKYEQYF.

The V call is TRBV29-1, the J call TRBJ1-2, with D possibly matching TRBD1 (6 bases). The V and J ends lost 3 bases and 2 bases respectively, with 19 bases between them. Germline CDR1 SQVTM, CDR2 ANQGSEA. This CDR3 spans 16 amino acids. The CDR3 region is CSVDSGAGNSNYGYTF. The CDR3 DNA sequence: TGCAGCGTTGATTCGGGGGCTGGAAACAGCAACTATGGCTACACCTTC.

This rearrangement joins TRBV5-5 to TRBJ2-1, with 15 bases that match TRBD2. CDR3 length: 16 residues. Per germline, CDR1 SGHKS and CDR2 YYEKEE (reference sequence). Trimming removed 2 bases from V and 5 bases from J; junction bases left unmatched: 2. The CDR3 region is CASSFGLAGGHNEQFF. The CDR3, as DNA: TGTGCCAGCAGCTTTGGACTAGCGGGGGGGCACAATGAGCAGTTCTTC.

The chain combines TRBV9 with TRBJ2-1; D uncertain. Trimming took 4 bases from V and 7 from J, leaving 9 bases between them. Germline values: CDR1 SGDLS, CDR2 YYNGEE. The CDR3 runs to 12 residues. The CDR3 nucleotides are TGTGCCAGCAGCATCAGCGAAAATGAGCAGTTCTTC. It codes for CASSISENEQFF.

The gene calls are TRBV30 and TRBJ1-5; possibly TRBD1 for D (6 bases). The CDR3 is made up of 15 amino acids. V lost 3 bases and J lost 5, with 17 bases in between. The germline gives CDR1 GTSNPN, CDR2 SVGIG (reference sequence). As DNA, the CDR3 is TGTGCCTGGAGCCAAGCGGACAGCATCTATCAGCCCCAGCATTTT. Translating it yields CAWSQADSIYQPQHF.

This chain connects TRBV29-1 to TRBJ2-7; the D gene is possibly TRBD1 (6 bases). V was shortened by 3 bases and J by 7 bases, with 16 bases between the two germline ends. Per germline, CDR1 SQVTM and CDR2 ANQGSEA. The CDR3 length is 13 residues. The CDR3 bases are TGCAGCGTTGACAGGGACGGGACATCTGAGCAGTACTTC. It encodes CSVDRDGTSEQYF.

The J gene is TRBJ2-3, the V gene TRBV20-1; 8 bases are shared with TRBD2. V dropped 5 bases and J dropped 7; count of bases not matched to a gene: 8. This CDR3 has 13 residues. CDR1 and CDR2 (germline): DFQATT, SNEGSKA (reference sequence). This chain's CDR3 is CSASPGGANTQYF. The CDR3 DNA follows: TGCAGTGCTTCCCCCGGGGGGGCGAATACGCAGTATTTT.

The CDR3 sequence: CASSPFGTGELFF. CDR3 sequence (DNA): TGTGCCAGCAGCCCCTTCGGAACCGGGGAGCTGTTTTTT. This chain uses TRBV9 with TRBJ2-2; D gene unclear. Germline CDR1 reads SGDLS; CDR2 reads YYNGEE. Deletions cut 4 bases from V and 5 bases from J, with 9 bases between. The CDR3 totals 13 residues. The whole variable domain, filled in from reference TRBV9 and TRBJ2-2, reads DSGVTQTPKHLITATGQRVTLRCSPRSGDLSVYWYQQSLDQGLQFLIQYYNGEERAKGNILERFSAQQFPDLHSELNLSSLELGDSALYFCASSPFGTGELFFGEGSRLTVL.